These 18 T cell receptor beta chains came from one sample sequenced in a study of beta chain features in type 1 diabetes. Study findings and constraints: TCRB CDR3s were moderately but significantly shorter in Type 1 diabetes patients in all four CD4+ subsets.

Every isolated RNA sample was fully reverse transcribed, so sequencing captured expressed TCRB transcripts. The method was immunoSEQ multiplex PCR; TCRdb's version includes in-frame clones alone and lacks a portion of them. The table lists about 180,000 clones, approximately 7.8% of them singletons. Antigens of these TCRs are unknown. The sequenced material came from central memory CD4+ T cells from blood. These receptors originate from a woman between 40 and 55 years old with type 1 diabetes.

This clone came up a few times. The chain uses TRBV7-2 and TRBJ2-3; 7 bases are shared with TRBD2. From germline, CDR1 is SGHTA and CDR2 FQGNSA. The CDR3 has 15 amino acids. J was trimmed by 5 bases and V by 5 bases; bases with no gene match: 10. The CDR3 is CASSLLGGFGDTQYF. CDR3 in DNA: TGTGCCAGCAGCCTCCTGGGAGGGTTTGGAGATACGCAGTATTTT.

This clone has only a few counts. V and J are TRBV7-2 and TRBJ2-5; tentatively, D is TRBD1 (6 bases). Germline CDR1 and CDR2: SGHTA and FQGNSA. V lost 5 bases and J lost 3, with 16 bases in between. This CDR3 region has 15 residues. As DNA, the CDR3 is TGTGCCAGCAGCAGAGGGGGAGACAGGAAAGAGACCCAGTACTTC. Translated, it gives CASSRGGDRKETQYF.

The chain joins TRBV7-9 to TRBJ1-6; 12 nucleotides line up with TRBD1. Germline CDR1 and CDR2: SEHNR and FQNEAQ (reference sequence). V trimming: 4 bases; J trimming: 15 bases; junction bases outside the gene matches: 10. This CDR3 spans 15 amino acids. The CDR3 DNA sequence: TGTGCCAGCAGCTCTACCGGGACAGGGGGCTTTGTCCTCCACTTT. It specifies CASSSTGTGGFVLHF.

The chain combines TRBV4-1 with TRBJ1-3; D gene unclear. V was shortened by 4 bases and J by 0 bases, with 16 bases between the two germline ends. The CDR3 length is 17 residues. Germline values: CDR1 MGHRA, CDR2 YSYEKL. Written as DNA, the CDR3 is TGCGCCAGCAGCCGGCCGGGAGCAGACATCTCTGGAAACACCATATATTTT. Residues: CASSRPGADISGNTIYF.

This clone turned up a few times. The CDR3 bases are TGTGCCAGCAGACGGTCCTCCGAGGCCACAGATACGCAGTATTTT. As protein: CASRRSSEATDTQYF. This rearrangement joins TRBV13 to TRBJ2-3; D call uncertain. This CDR3 region has 15 residues. Deletions cut 6 bases from V and 2 bases from J, with 15 bases between. CDR1 and CDR2 (germline): PRHDT, FYEKMQ (reference sequence).

The chain recombines TRBV7-2 with TRBJ1-5; D gene unclear. V was pared by 1 base and J by 6 bases, with 10 bases between. Germline CDR1 SGHTA, CDR2 FQGNSA. This CDR3 is built from 14 residues. The DNA of the CDR3 is TGTGCCAGCAGCTTAGATGGAGGCGCTCAGCCCCAGCATTTT. As protein: CASSLDGGAQPQHF.

The chain is built from TRBV28 and TRBJ1-1; D may be TRBD1 (6 bases). This CDR3 contains 13 residues. Germline V gene sequence: CDR1 MDHEN, CDR2 SYDVKM. Trimming removed 6 bases at V and 3 bases at J, with 11 bases between. As DNA, the CDR3 is TGTGCCAGCAGCCTACAGGGCTACACTGAAGCTTTCTTT. Amino acid sequence: CASSLQGYTEAFF.

The chain employs TRBV18 and TRBJ1-5, with D maybe TRBD1 (5 bases). Trimming shortened V by 3 bases and J by 3 bases, and 12 bases separated the two germline ends. Germline loops: CDR1 KGHSH, CDR2 LQKENI. This CDR3 comprises 15 residues. CDR3 sequence reads: CASSPSQGTNQPQHF. Here the CDR3 DNA reads TGTGCCAGCTCACCCTCGCAGGGAACCAATCAGCCCCAGCATTTT. Using reference TRBV18 and TRBJ1-5 for the parts outside the CDR3, the full variable domain is NAGVMQNPRHLVRRRGQEARLRCSPMKGHSHVYWYRQLPEEGLKFMVYLQKENIIDESGMPKERFSAEFPKEGPSILRIQQVVRGDSAAYFCASSPSQGTNQPQHFGDGTRLSIL.

The genes are TRBV30 and TRBJ1-5; 9 bases align to TRBD1. Trimming removed 0 bases from V and 5 bases from J; junction bases left unmatched: 2. Germline CDR1 and CDR2: GTSNPN and SVGIG (reference sequence). The CDR3 spans 14 residues. The CDR3 region is CAWSVGTGHQPQHF. For the CDR3, the DNA is TGTGCCTGGAGTGTGGGGACAGGGCATCAGCCCCAGCATTTT.

This clone has just a few counts. The rearrangement uses TRBV4-3 and TRBJ2-3; TRBD2 matches at 10 bases. The V gene end was trimmed by 4 bases and the J gene end by 2 bases; junction bases not matched to a gene: 9. Germline values: CDR1 LGHNA, CDR2 YSLEER. This CDR3 is 17 amino acids long. CDR3 DNA: TGCGCCAGCAGCCCGCGCCCGGGACTAGCGCTCACAGATACGCAGTATTTT. The encoded protein is CASSPRPGLALTDTQYF.

This clone came up a few times. Other DNA sequences of this sample code for an identical CDR3. The chain recombines TRBV28 with TRBJ1-2; D unclear. Germline assignment: CDR1 MDHEN and CDR2 SYDVKM. The CDR3 is 11 residues long. The V end lost 5 bases, the J end lost 6 bases, and 7 bases lay between the germline ends. The CDR3 DNA follows: TGTGCCAGCAGTCGGAGCGATGGCTACACCTTC. Translation gives CASSRSDGYTF.

A few counts support this clone. The chain combines TRBV7-8 with TRBJ1-4, with no clear D. CDR1 and CDR2 from the germline V gene are SGHVS and FQNEAQ. This CDR3 contains 15 residues. Trimming took 5 bases from V and 8 from J, leaving 18 bases between them. The CDR3 reads CASSLLDGRGEKLFF. For the CDR3, the DNA is TGTGCCAGCAGCCTACTCGACGGAAGAGGAGAAAAACTGTTTTTT. Based on the CDR3 plus reference TRBV7-8 and TRBJ1-4, the full variable domain is GAGVSQSPRYKVAKRGQDVALRCDPISGHVSLFWYQQALGQGPEFLTYFQNEAQLDKSGLPSDRFFAERPEGSVSTLKIQRTQQEDSAVYLCASSLLDGRGEKLFFGSGTQLSVL.

This clone has a handful of counts. The genes are TRBV4-3 and TRBJ2-4, with TRBD2 identical over 7 bases. CDR3 length equals 15 residues. After removal of 0 bases from V and 8 bases from J, the junction contained 7 bases not matched to a gene. The germline V gene encodes CDR1 LGHNA and CDR2 YSLEER. As DNA, the CDR3 is TGCGCCAGCAGCCAAGAGGCGGGCGGGAGATACATTCAGTACTTC. Amino acid sequence: CASSQEAGGRYIQYF.

The chain uses TRBV9 and TRBJ2-3, with 11 bases fitting TRBD2. The CDR3 is 17 residues long. Germline assignment: CDR1 SGDLS and CDR2 YYNGEE. Trimming at V came to 1 base and at J to 3 bases, leaving 7 bases not matched to a gene. CDR3 region: CASSVMGLAEGTDTQYF. DNA of the CDR3: TGTGCCAGCAGCGTAATGGGACTAGCGGAGGGGACAGATACGCAGTATTTT. The whole variable domain, filled in from reference TRBV9 and TRBJ2-3, reads DSGVTQTPKHLITATGQRVTLRCSPRSGDLSVYWYQQSLDQGLQFLIQYYNGEERAKGNILERFSAQQFPDLHSELNLSSLELGDSALYFCASSVMGLAEGTDTQYFGPGTRLTVL.

This sequence joins TRBV7-9 and TRBJ2-7; the match to TRBD1 covers 8 bases. CDR3 size: 18 residues. Losses at the gene ends were 5 bases for V and 6 bases for J; bases not matched to a gene: 21. Germline V gene data show CDR1 as SEHNR and CDR2 as FQNEAQ (reference sequence). The CDR3 bases are TGTGCCAGCAGCCTCCGATTTTACGACAGGGGTAACTTGGGCGAGCAGTACTTC. This translates into CASSLRFYDRGNLGEQYF.

This chain uses TRBV9 with TRBJ2-3; 11 bases are shared with TRBD2. This CDR3 is 16 amino acids long. Germline V gives CDR1 SGDLS, CDR2 YYNGEE. Trimming cost V 2 bases and J 5 bases; bases outside gene matches: 7. The DNA of the CDR3 is TGTGCCAGCAGCGTCAGTAGCGGGAGGGCCTTAGATACGCAGTATTTT. Its protein product is CASSVSSGRALDTQYF.

The rearrangement uses TRBV4-3 and TRBJ1-3; D might be TRBD1 (6 bases). The ends were cut back, 3 bases at V and 2 bases at J, with 14 bases in the middle. The CDR3 contains 16 residues. CDR1 and CDR2 (germline): LGHNA, YSLEER. The DNA of the CDR3 is TGCGCCAGCAGCCAGGAGCCACAGGGAGCTGGAAACACCATATATTTT. This translates into CASSQEPQGAGNTIYF.

For the CDR3, the DNA is TGTGCCAGCAGCTTAGGACAGTACAATGAGCAGTTCTTC. Translation: CASSLGQYNEQFF. V gene TRBV11-3 combines with J gene TRBJ2-1, with a weak D call TRBD1 (5 bases). The V gene lost 1 base and the J gene lost 4 bases, with 5 bases spanning the gap. The CDR3 has 13 residues. The germline V gene encodes CDR1 SGHNT and CDR2 YENEEA.